What follows describes a single TCR beta chain. Which antigen it targets is not known. The sample holds no much larger clone one base away, and base qualities are not on file. The data derive from a study of blood T cell repertoires in COVID-19 (TCRdb year 2020). About the investigation overall: Samples covering the acute and convalescent phases of COVID-19 were provided by collaborators in the United States, Italy and Spain. The material from the prospective study consisted of cDNA or gDNA derived from T cells, B-cell-depleted T cells, or PBMCs. The repertoires were released in a freely available public database intended as a resource for research on the immune response to SARS-CoV-2. HLA class I and class II types, where available, came from metadata supplied by the sample provider rather than from assay-based typing. The sample metadata nearly always contained a de-identified subject ID, COVID-19 status, age in years and sex. Subjects who had been exposed to COVID-19, were actively infected with it, or had recovered from it provided the deeply sampled blood TCRbeta repertoires that made up the dataset. The samples were drawn from the first 160 participants of the ongoing ImmuneRACE study and from 950 to 1,500 subjects provided by 6 global collaborators.

TCRbeta CDR3 regions were amplified from genomic DNA using the immunoSEQ Assay, a bias-controlled multiplex PCR. Concerning the study's data processing: Nucleated cell counts per sample were estimated from amplification of reference gene primers within the assay. To quantify the absolute abundance of each unique TCRbeta CDR3 rearrangement, sequence reads were collapsed and filtered. For each sample, productive Simpson clonality was calculated by taking the square root of Simpson's diversity index across productive rearrangements. TCRdb stores this immuneACCESS table with in-frame sequences only. Part of the clones is absent; in the studies checked, under half of the shortfall reflects unresolved V genes, and no reason is known for the rest. D and trimming were read from the DNA, whereas the V and J calls and clone size are those reported in that table. The sample records roughly 240,000 clones, 75% to 85% of which are singletons. 9.1% of the sample is in the top ten clones.

The paper's findings and limits, for the study overall: How much clinical and demographic metadata was included differed by source and by participant, and the metadata was provided uncurated.

In the prospective study, participants were roughly 18 to 100 years old, resided in fewer than 25 geographic areas of the United States, and were enrolled through a virtual design. Cohort assignment in the prospective study relied on participant-reported clinical history from a screening survey and a study questionnaire. Mobile phlebotomists in the prospective study collected whole blood, serum and a nasopharyngeal or oropharyngeal swab from every participant. Participants in the prospective study had the option to provide additional blood draws and questionnaires over a 2-month period. Before DNA extraction, prospective study blood samples were shipped either frozen or at room temperature. The source material was PBMCs or T cells enriched from blood (not recorded which). The clonotype comes from a woman in her fifties or sixties with acute COVID-19.

The DNA sequence is TGTGCCACCAGCAGCATAAACAGTGGCAATGAGCAGTTCTTC. It translates as CATSSINSGNEQFF. The rearranged chain carries TRBV15 and TRBJ2-1; the D gene identity is not certain. Between the V and J ends, shortened by 3 bases and 6 bases respectively, the junction contains 12 bases. Including cysteine and phenylalanine, the CDR3 has 14 amino acids. Of all the DNA, just the CDR3 is kept, 42 bases in frame from base 1. Reading the germline V gene (reference sequence) gives CDR1 LNHNV and CDR2 YYDKDF.